This TCR beta chain appears in the sequencing data of a study of cytomegalovirus exposure and HLA in healthy donors. Study-wide points: Three CMV-associated chains proved CMV antigen-specific in vitro.

In the PCR, 60 Vbeta and 13 Jbeta primers were used. The data were produced by immunoSEQ multiplex PCR, yet TCRdb's version contains in-frame clones alone and is incomplete. The sample records 100,000 to 150,000 clones, 74% being singletons. Remarks on this clone: The antigen is unknown.

These donors counted as nominally healthy when sampled, but unrecorded immune exposures were likely. Germline V lookup: CDR1 SGHVS, CDR2 FQNEAQ. The J segment lost 4 bases and the V segment lost 5 bases, leaving 10 bases of the junction unmatched. This CDR3 is built from 15 residues. The TCR originated in a woman in her forties or fifties in good health and CMV-seropositive. Sample: PBMCs. This chain connects TRBV7-8 to TRBJ1-2; 7 nucleotides agree with TRBD1. DNA of the CDR3: TGTGCCAGCAGCGCCGGGACAGCGGGTCTCTATGGCTACACCTTC. It codes for CASSAGTAGLYGYTF.